Shown below are 5 T cell receptor beta chains from a single sample sequenced in a study of T cells in Graves' hyperthyroidism and ophthalmopathy. RNA transcripts provided the source from which TCR beta CDR3 regions were amplified. Using the HTBI primer set, a first-round RT-PCR was run on the TCR CDR3. One entry per CDR3 protein, called by TCRdb with MiXCR from the multiplex PCR reads. The data show roughly 49,000 distinct CDR3 sequences, with less than 65% seen just once and roughly 30% held by the top ten. Sequenced input: peripheral blood or thyroid tissue (not recorded which). The receptors here all came from a man between 18 and 35 years old with Graves' hyperthyroidism.

The table lists this clonotype with many counts. The chain couples TRBV7-9 to TRBJ2-5, with a weak D call TRBD2 (6 bases). CDR3 length: 16 residues. Deletions cut 3 bases from V and 5 bases from J, with 19 bases between. Germline values: CDR1 SEHNR, CDR2 FQNEAQ (reference sequence). The CDR3 coding sequence is TGTGCCAGCAGCTTCCCCGCGGAGGGTGGAGTCGAGACCCAGTACTTC. Amino acid sequence: CASSFPAEGGVETQYF.

There are many counts of this clonotype. The chain links TRBV5-6 to TRBJ1-6; TRBD1 matches at 10 bases. The CDR3 has 16 amino acids. V shed 0 bases, J shed 8 bases, and the junction held 5 bases outside the gene matches. From germline, CDR1 is SGHDT and CDR2 YYEEEE. The CDR3 region has the DNA TGTGCCAGCAGCTTGGAGGGACAGGGGCAGTATTCACCCCTCCACTTT. This gives the protein CASSLEGQGQYSPLHF.

This chain joins TRBV29-1 and TRBJ1-5; unclear D gene. This CDR3 spans 12 amino acids. The V and J ends lost 4 bases and 4 bases respectively, with 8 bases between them. CDR1 is SQVTM and CDR2 is ANQGSEA in the germline V gene. The CDR3 DNA reads TGCAGCGTTGGGTGGGGAAATCAGCCCCAGCATTTT. Translation gives CSVGWGNQPQHF.

At least ten counts were recorded for this clonotype. The rearrangement uses TRBV4-2 and TRBJ2-7; D may be TRBD1 or TRBD2 (5 bases each). Between the trimmed V and J ends, which lost 1 base and 3 bases, there was a span of 13 bases. Looked up from germline, CDR1 is LGHNA and CDR2 is YNFKEQ. The CDR3 contains 15 residues. The CDR3 protein is CASSQGPGTDYEQYF. CDR3 coding DNA: TGTGCCAGCAGCCAAGGGCCTGGGACGGACTACGAGCAGTACTTC.

Concerning this clonotype: At one of its ends the junction is not consistent with the germline gene, which may arise from a read error. CDR3 coding DNA: TGTGCCAGCAGTTCCCCGGGCAGTCCTAATGAAAAACCGTTTTTT. The encoded protein is CASSSPGSPNEKPFF. This chain connects TRBV25-1 to TRBJ1-4; the D is unclear. CDR1 MGHDK and CDR2 SYGVNS come from the germline V gene. The CDR3 is 15 residues long.